The clone carrying this T cell receptor beta chain was detected only a few times. This CDR3 has 17 residues. Trimming left V 5 bases short and J 3 bases short, with 19 bases between. Germline V gives CDR1 LNHDA, CDR2 SQIVND (reference sequence). The data derive from a study of blood T cell repertoires in COVID-19. Turning to the study itself: PBMCs, B-cell-depleted T cells, or T cells were the source of the cDNA or gDNA that made up the material.

Produced via immunoSEQ multiplex PCR; TCRdb's table is partial and in-frame only. The profile covers tens of thousands of clones, with 85% to 90% appearing a single time and around 2.5% taken by the ten largest. Sequencing was done on a sample of peripheral blood. The receptor was derived from a human donor in a cohort sampled during active COVID-19. This chain joins TRBV19 and TRBJ2-2; no reliable D call. CDR3 sequence: CASSPAPGPGYTGELFF. The CDR3 nucleotides are TGTGCCAGTAGTCCCGCCCCGGGTCCGGGTTACACCGGGGAGCTGTTTTTT.